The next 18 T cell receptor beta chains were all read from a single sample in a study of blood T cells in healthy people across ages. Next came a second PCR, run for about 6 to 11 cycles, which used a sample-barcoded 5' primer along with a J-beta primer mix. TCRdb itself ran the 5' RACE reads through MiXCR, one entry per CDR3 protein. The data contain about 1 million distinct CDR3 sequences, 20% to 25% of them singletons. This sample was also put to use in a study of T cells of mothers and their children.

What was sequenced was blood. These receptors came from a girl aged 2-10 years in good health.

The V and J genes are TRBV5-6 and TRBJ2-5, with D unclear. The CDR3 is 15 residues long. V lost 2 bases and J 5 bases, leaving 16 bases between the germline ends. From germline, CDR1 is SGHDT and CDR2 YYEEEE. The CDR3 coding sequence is TGTGCCAGCAGCTTCGGTGATAGCTCCGTGGAGACCCAGTACTTC. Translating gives CASSFGDSSVETQYF.

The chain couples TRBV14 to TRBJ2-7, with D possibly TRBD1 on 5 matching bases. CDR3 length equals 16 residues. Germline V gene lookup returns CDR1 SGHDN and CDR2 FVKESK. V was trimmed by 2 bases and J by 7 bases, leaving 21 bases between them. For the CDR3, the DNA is TGTGCCAGCAGCCAAAAGGGGTCCAGTGGGGAATCGGAGCAGTACTTC. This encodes CASSQKGSSGESEQYF.

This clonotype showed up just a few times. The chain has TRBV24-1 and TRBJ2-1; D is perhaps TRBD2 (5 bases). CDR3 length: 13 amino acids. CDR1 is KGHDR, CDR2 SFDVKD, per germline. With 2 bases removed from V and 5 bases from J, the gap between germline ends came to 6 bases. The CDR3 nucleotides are TGTGCCACCAGTGATTGGGGAGACAATGAGCAGTTCTTC. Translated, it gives CATSDWGDNEQFF.

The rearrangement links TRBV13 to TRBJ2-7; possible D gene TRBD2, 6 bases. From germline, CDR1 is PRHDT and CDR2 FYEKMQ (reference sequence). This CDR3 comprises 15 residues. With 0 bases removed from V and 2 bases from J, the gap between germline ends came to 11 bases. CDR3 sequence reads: CASSLGLANTYEQYF. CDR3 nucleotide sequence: TGTGCCAGCAGCTTAGGGCTAGCGAACACCTACGAGCAGTACTTC.

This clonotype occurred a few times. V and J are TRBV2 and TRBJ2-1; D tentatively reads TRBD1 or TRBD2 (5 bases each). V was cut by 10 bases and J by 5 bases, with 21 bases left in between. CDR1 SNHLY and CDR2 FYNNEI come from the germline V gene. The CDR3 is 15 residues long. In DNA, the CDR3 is TGTGCCATACCGGGACGGAATATAGTGAACAATGAGCAGTTCTTC. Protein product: CAIPGRNIVNNEQFF.

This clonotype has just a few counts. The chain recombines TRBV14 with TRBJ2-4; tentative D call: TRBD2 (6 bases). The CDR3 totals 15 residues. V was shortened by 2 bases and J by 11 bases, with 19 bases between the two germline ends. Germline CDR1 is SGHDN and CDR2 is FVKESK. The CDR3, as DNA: TGTGCCAGCAGCCAATGGGACTCTGGAGGGCTCCTTCAGTACTTC. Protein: CASSQWDSGGLLQYF.

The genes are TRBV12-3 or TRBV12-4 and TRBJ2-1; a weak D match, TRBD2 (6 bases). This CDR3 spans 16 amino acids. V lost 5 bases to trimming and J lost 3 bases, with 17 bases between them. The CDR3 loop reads CASSPGPRELYNEQFF. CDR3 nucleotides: TGTGCCAGCAGTCCCGGGCCCCGGGAGCTCTACAATGAGCAGTTCTTC.

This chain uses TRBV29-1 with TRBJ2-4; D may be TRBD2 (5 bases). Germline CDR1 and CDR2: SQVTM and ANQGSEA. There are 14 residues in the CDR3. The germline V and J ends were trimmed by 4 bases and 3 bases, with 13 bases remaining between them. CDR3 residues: CSVVGVEGKNIQYF. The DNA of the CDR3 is TGCAGCGTTGTCGGGGTAGAGGGCAAAAACATTCAGTACTTC.

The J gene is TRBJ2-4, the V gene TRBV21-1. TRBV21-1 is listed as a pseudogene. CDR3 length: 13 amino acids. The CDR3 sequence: CASTRLSKNIQYF. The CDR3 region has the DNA TGTGCCAGCACAAGACTGAGCAAAAACATTCAGTACTTC.

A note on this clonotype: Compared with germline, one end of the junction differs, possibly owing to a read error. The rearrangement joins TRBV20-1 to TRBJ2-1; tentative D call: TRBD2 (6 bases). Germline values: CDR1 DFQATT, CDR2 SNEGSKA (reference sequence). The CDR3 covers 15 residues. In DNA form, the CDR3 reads TGCAGTGCTAGAGATGGGAACGGGAGATACAATGAGCAGTCCTTC. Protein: CSARDGNGRYNEQSF.

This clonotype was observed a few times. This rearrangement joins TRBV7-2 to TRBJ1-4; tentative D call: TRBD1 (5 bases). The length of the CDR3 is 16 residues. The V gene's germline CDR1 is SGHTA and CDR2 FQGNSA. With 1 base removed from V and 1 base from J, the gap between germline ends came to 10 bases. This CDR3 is CASSLEGVGTNEKLFF. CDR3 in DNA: TGTGCCAGCAGCTTAGAAGGGGTGGGAACTAATGAAAAACTGTTTTTT. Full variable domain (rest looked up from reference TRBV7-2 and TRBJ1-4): GAGVSQSPSNKVTEKGKDVELRCDPISGHTALYWYRQSLGQGLEFLIYFQGNSAPDKSGLPSDRFSAERTGGSVSTLTIQRTQQEDSAVYLCASSLEGVGTNEKLFFGSGTQLSVL.

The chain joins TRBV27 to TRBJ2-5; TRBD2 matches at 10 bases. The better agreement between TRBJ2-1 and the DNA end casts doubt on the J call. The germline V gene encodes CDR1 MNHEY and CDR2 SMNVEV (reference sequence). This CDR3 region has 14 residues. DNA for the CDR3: TGTGCCAGCAGTCCCCTAGCGGGAGAGGGAGAGCAGTTCTTC. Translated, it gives CASSPLAGEGEQFF.

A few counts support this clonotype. CDR3: CASSLNGGSDEAFF. The CDR3 nucleotides read TGTGCCAGCAGCTTAAACGGGGGCAGTGATGAAGCTTTCTTT. The chain couples TRBV7-3 to TRBJ1-1; D is possibly TRBD1 (6 bases). The CDR3 runs to 14 residues. Germline CDR1 reads SGHTA; CDR2 reads FQGTGA. The V and J ends lost 1 base and 7 bases respectively, with 13 bases between them.

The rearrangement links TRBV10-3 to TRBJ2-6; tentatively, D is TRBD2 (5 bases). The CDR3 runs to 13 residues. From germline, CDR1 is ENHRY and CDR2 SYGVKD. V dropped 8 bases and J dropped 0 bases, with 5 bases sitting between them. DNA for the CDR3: TGTGCCATCCGGGACTCTGGGGCCAACGTCCTGACTTTC. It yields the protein CAIRDSGANVLTF.

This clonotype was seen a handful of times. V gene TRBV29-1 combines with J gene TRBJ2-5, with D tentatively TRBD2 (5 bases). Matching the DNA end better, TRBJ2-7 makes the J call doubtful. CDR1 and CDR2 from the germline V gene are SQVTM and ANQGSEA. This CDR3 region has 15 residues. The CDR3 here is CSVETDPEGSYEQYF. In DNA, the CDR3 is TGCAGCGTTGAAACTGACCCAGAGGGATCCTACGAGCAGTACTTC.

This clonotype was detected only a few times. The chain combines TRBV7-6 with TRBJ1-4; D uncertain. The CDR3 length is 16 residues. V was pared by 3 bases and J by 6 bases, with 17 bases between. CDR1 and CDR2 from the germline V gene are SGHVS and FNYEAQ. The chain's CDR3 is CASSFEAGMADEKLFF. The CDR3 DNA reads TGTGCCAGCAGCTTTGAAGCTGGGATGGCCGATGAAAAACTGTTTTTT. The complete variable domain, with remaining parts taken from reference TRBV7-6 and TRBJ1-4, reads GAGVSQSPRYKVTKRGQDVALRCDPISGHVSLYWYRQALGQGPEFLTYFNYEAQQDKSGLPNDRFSAERPEGSISTLTIQRTEQRDSAMYRCASSFEAGMADEKLFFGSGTQLSVL.

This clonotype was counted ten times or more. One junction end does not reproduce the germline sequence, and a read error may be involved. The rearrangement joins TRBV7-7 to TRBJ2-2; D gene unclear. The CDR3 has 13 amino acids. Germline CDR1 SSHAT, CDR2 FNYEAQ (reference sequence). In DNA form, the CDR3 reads TGTGCTAGCAGCTATGGAGACACCGGGGAGCTGTTTTTT. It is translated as CASSYGDTGELFF. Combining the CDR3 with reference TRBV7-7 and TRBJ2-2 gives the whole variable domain GAGVSQSPRYKVTKRGQDVTLRCDPISSHATLYWYQQALGQGPEFLTYFNYEAQPDKSGLPSDRFSAERPEGSISTLTIQRTEQRDSAMYRCASSYGDTGELFFGEGSRLTVL.

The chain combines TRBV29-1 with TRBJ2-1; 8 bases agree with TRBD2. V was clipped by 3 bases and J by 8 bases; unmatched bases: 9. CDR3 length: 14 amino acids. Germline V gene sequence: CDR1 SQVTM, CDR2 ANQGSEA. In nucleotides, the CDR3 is TGCAGCGTTGATATGAGTGGACTAGCATATGAGCAGTTCTTC. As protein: CSVDMSGLAYEQFF.